Below, 30 T cell receptor beta chains from the same sample are listed, as sequenced in a study of post-analysis software for immune sequencing data (dated by TCRdb to between 2014 and 2017). These receptors lack a known antigen. What the work shows at the level of the full study, not this receptor alone: A handful of TRBV segments, including TRBV5-6, TRBV5-1 and TRBV20-1, were significantly more frequent in patients than controls.

The method behind the library was PCR. The sample was run on an Illumina HiSeq 2500. To reduce PCR and sequencing biases, unique molecular identifiers were built into the TCR beta cDNA libraries. TCRdb redid the processing of the public reads, applying fastp at Q25 and MiXCR, and retained in-frame beta chains. Rows are combined by CDR3 protein, so each entry shows the most common genes and DNA. A total of 820,000 or so distinct CDR3 sequences appear in this sample, about 57% of them only once. The ten biggest clones cover about 4.5% of the sample. The sequenced material came from blood. These receptors came from a girl aged 5-17 years with multiple sclerosis.

The J gene is TRBJ1-5, the V gene TRBV10-3; D is unresolved. V was cut by 4 bases and J by 6 bases, with 10 bases left in between. The germline gives CDR1 ENHRY, CDR2 SYGVKD. The length of the CDR3 is 13 residues. CDR3 bases: TGTGCCATCAGTGCCCACGAAGGTCAGCCCCAGCATTTT. Translation: CAISAHEGQPQHF.

This clonotype appeared a few times. The chain links TRBV14 to TRBJ1-4; no reliable D call. CDR3 length equals 15 residues. Trimming left V 2 bases short and J 4 bases short, with 11 bases between. The germline V gene has CDR1 SGHDN and CDR2 FVKESK. The CDR3 nucleotides are TGTGCCAGCAGCCAACAGCTACGGAGTAATGAAAAACTGTTTTTT. Amino acid sequence: CASSQQLRSNEKLFF.

The rearrangement uses TRBV7-3 and TRBJ2-1; perhaps TRBD2 as D (5 bases). The assigned J gene may be wrong: the sequence end matches TRBJ2-7 better. This CDR3 is 15 amino acids long. Germline loops: CDR1 SGHTA, CDR2 FQGTGA. Here the CDR3 reads CASSPRVGSYNEQYF. CDR3 sequence (DNA): TGTGCCAGCAGCCCGAGGGTGGGGTCCTACAATGAGCAGTACTTC.

V usage is TRBV20-1 and J usage is TRBJ2-5; 10 bases fit TRBD1. The V segment lost 3 bases and the J segment 2 bases; nucleotides outside the gene matches: 9. The CDR3 is 16 residues long. CDR1 and CDR2 (germline): DFQATT, SNEGSKA (reference sequence). Here the CDR3 reads CSASPSDRGTQETQYF. For the CDR3, the DNA is TGCAGTGCTAGCCCGTCGGACAGGGGGACGCAAGAGACCCAGTACTTC.

This clonotype was detected only a few times. The chain is built from TRBV20-1 and TRBJ2-3; D unresolved. V was clipped by 0 bases and J by 3 bases, with 13 bases between them. Germline CDR1 DFQATT, CDR2 SNEGSKA (reference sequence). The CDR3 consists of 15 residues. The CDR3 coding sequence is TGCAGTGCTAGAGATCGGGCTAGACGAACAGATACGCAGTATTTT. Translating gives CSARDRARRTDTQYF.

The V gene is TRBV29-1, the J gene TRBJ2-3; D call uncertain. V shed 6 bases and J shed 3 bases, with 10 bases lying between them. The CDR3 runs to 12 residues. CDR1 and CDR2 (germline): SQVTM, ANQGSEA. In DNA, the CDR3 is TGCAGCGTCGACTGGAGTACAGATACGCAGTATTTT. Residues: CSVDWSTDTQYF.

The chain is built from TRBV29-1 and TRBJ2-7; tentatively, D is TRBD1 (6 bases). CDR3 length equals 13 residues. CDR1 and CDR2 from the germline V gene are SQVTM and ANQGSEA. Trimming removed 4 bases from V and 4 bases from J, with 14 bases in between. The CDR3 coding sequence is TGCAGCGTTGCCACAGGGCGAGAGTACGAGCAGTACTTC. As protein: CSVATGREYEQYF.

The chain uses TRBV29-1 and TRBJ1-1; 7 bases match TRBD1. The CDR3 has 14 amino acids. Germline V gene data show CDR1 as SQVTM and CDR2 as ANQGSEA. V was clipped by 2 bases and J by 3 bases; unmatched bases: 6. The CDR3 sequence is CSVESSGGYTEAFF. DNA of the CDR3: TGCAGCGTTGAATCATCAGGGGGATACACTGAAGCTTTCTTT.

This clonotype was counted between two and nine times. CDR3 sequence: CASSSRERYNEQFF. CDR3 nucleotide sequence: TGTGCCAGCAGTAGTCGGGAGAGGTATAATGAGCAGTTCTTC. The rearrangement uses TRBV12-3 or TRBV12-4 and TRBJ2-1; D possibly corresponds to TRBD2 (6 bases). The CDR3 is made up of 14 amino acids. V dropped 5 bases and J dropped 7 bases, with 15 bases sitting between them.

This clonotype was seen more than once but under ten times. J is TRBJ2-5 and V is TRBV20-1; 8 bases are shared with TRBD1. Germline V CDR1 and CDR2: DFQATT, SNEGSKA (reference sequence). V shed 3 bases, J shed 4 bases, and the junction held 7 bases outside the gene matches. There are 14 residues in the CDR3. This chain's CDR3 is CSAREQGVRETQYF. Written as DNA, the CDR3 is TGCAGTGCTAGGGAACAGGGGGTACGAGAGACCCAGTACTTC.

V is TRBV10-3 and J is TRBJ2-7, with 9 bases lining up with TRBD2. Germline loops: CDR1 ENHRY, CDR2 SYGVKD. The CDR3 extends over 13 amino acids. With V trimmed by 7 bases and J by 5 bases, 6 bases remained unmatched. CDR3 nucleotides: TGTGCCATCACCGGGACTAGCTTAAACGAGCAGTACTTC. Amino acids: CAITGTSLNEQYF.

The rearrangement uses TRBV6-5 and TRBJ2-7, with D perhaps matching TRBD1 (5 bases). The CDR3 extends over 15 amino acids. Trimming left V 5 bases short and J 3 bases short, with 17 bases between. Germline V lookup: CDR1 MNHEY, CDR2 SVGAGI. CDR3 DNA: TGTGCCAGCAGTCGCCTGAGGACACCGGGCTACGAGCAGTACTTC. It is translated as CASSRLRTPGYEQYF.

This chain links TRBV9 with TRBJ2-1; the match to TRBD2 covers 10 bases. V shed 4 bases, J shed 5 bases, and the junction held 3 bases outside the gene matches. CDR3 size: 14 residues. Looked up from germline, CDR1 is SGDLS and CDR2 is YYNGEE. The CDR3 bases are TGTGCCAGCAGCTCACTAGCGGGGAACAATGAGCAGTTCTTC. Translating it yields CASSSLAGNNEQFF.

V and J are TRBV27 and TRBJ2-7; TRBD1 matches 10 bases. Germline trimming cut 6 bases from V and 1 base from J; bases unmatched to any gene: 9. CDR1 is MNHEY, CDR2 SMNVEV, per germline (reference sequence). This CDR3 is built from 16 residues. CDR3 loop: CASSKRGTGASYEQYF. CDR3 coding DNA: TGTGCCAGCAGCAAAAGGGGGACAGGGGCATCCTACGAGCAGTACTTC.

V and J are TRBV12-5 and TRBJ2-1; possible D gene TRBD2, 5 bases. This CDR3 contains 19 residues. V was pared by 4 bases and J by 0 bases, with 22 bases between. The V gene's germline CDR1 is LGHNT and CDR2 FRNRAP. CDR3 in amino acids: CASGSRERTDESSYNEQFF. The DNA of the CDR3 is TGTGCTAGTGGTTCCCGGGAACGGACGGACGAGAGCTCCTACAATGAGCAGTTCTTC.

The CDR3 sequence: CASSLTAGAPDTQYF. The CDR3 bases are TGCGCCAGCAGCTTGACGGCCGGGGCCCCAGATACGCAGTATTTT. V is TRBV5-1 and J is TRBJ2-3; D tentatively reads TRBD1 or TRBD2 (5 bases each). V lost 1 base and J lost 4, with 13 bases in between. The germline V gene has CDR1 SGHRS and CDR2 YFSETQ. This CDR3 is built from 15 residues.

In its sample, this clonotype was seen once. V is TRBV29-1 and J is TRBJ2-1; 7 bases map to TRBD1. Germline lookup yields CDR1 SQVTM and CDR2 ANQGSEA. V gave up 3 bases and J gave up 6 bases; unmatched junction bases: 2. This CDR3 is 12 amino acids long. In DNA form, the CDR3 reads TGCAGCGTTGACGGGACAGTCAATGAGCAGTTCTTC. Its translation: CSVDGTVNEQFF.

V is TRBV2 and J is TRBJ1-2; D unresolved. This CDR3 has 16 residues. CDR1 SNHLY and CDR2 FYNNEI come from the germline V gene. Between the trimmed V and J ends, which lost 2 bases and 9 bases, there was a span of 22 bases. The CDR3 region has the DNA TGTGCCAGCAGTGAAATTAGGAGGTTCGCGTCCCGAAGCTACACCTTC. This gives the protein CASSEIRRFASRSYTF.

This chain uses TRBV6-1 with TRBJ2-7; D is undetermined. The CDR3 is 16 amino acids. Trimming pared 1 base from V and 4 bases from J, leaving 17 bases between. Per the germline V gene, CDR1 is MNHNS and CDR2 is SASEGT. CDR3 sequence (DNA): TGTGCCAGCAGTGAAGTTTTAGGCCAGCCAGTATACGAGCAGTACTTC. As protein: CASSEVLGQPVYEQYF.

The chain carries TRBV5-5 and TRBJ1-5, with D perhaps TRBD1 (6 bases). Germline lookup yields CDR1 SGHKS and CDR2 YYEKEE (reference sequence). Trimming shortened V by 4 bases and J by 3 bases, and 11 bases separated the two germline ends. CDR3 size: 14 residues. The CDR3 region has the DNA TGTGCCAGCAGCCTCCGACAGGCCAATCAGCCCCAGCATTTT. This sequence encodes CASSLRQANQPQHF.

The chain couples TRBV2 to TRBJ2-1; 8 positions agree with TRBD1. V dropped 4 bases and J dropped 2; count of bases not matched to a gene: 4. The CDR3 runs 15 residues. CDR1 is SNHLY and CDR2 is FYNNEI in the germline V gene. The CDR3: CASSGQGLTYNEQFF. The DNA of the CDR3 is TGTGCCAGCAGTGGACAGGGGTTGACCTACAATGAGCAGTTCTTC.

V is TRBV29-1 and J is TRBJ2-5; 9 nucleotides line up with TRBD2. Germline loops: CDR1 SQVTM, CDR2 ANQGSEA. V lost 4 bases to trimming and J lost 4 bases; unmatched junction nucleotides: 7. The CDR3 totals 14 residues. The CDR3 loop reads CSVGRRGGRETQYF. The DNA for the CDR3 is TGCAGCGTTGGAAGGCGGGGGGGCCGAGAGACCCAGTACTTC.

This chain joins TRBV19 and TRBJ1-1; D is uncertain. This CDR3 spans 13 amino acids. Per germline, CDR1 LNHDA and CDR2 SQIVND (reference sequence). Trimming cost V 3 bases and J 3 bases, with 8 bases left between them. DNA for the CDR3: TGTGCCAGTAGTATCTGGGTGGACACTGAAGCTTTCTTT. Translated, it gives CASSIWVDTEAFF.

With regard to this clonotype: One end of the junction does not line up with germline, which may come from a read error. This chain links TRBV4-1 with TRBJ2-5; D may correspond to TRBD1 or TRBD2 (5 bases each). Germline values: CDR1 MGHRA, CDR2 YSYEKL. The CDR3 covers 16 residues. In nucleotides, the CDR3 is TGTGCCAGCAGCCAAGACAGAGGGGCCCACCAAGAGACCCAGTACTTC. This translates into CASSQDRGAHQETQYF.

This clonotype was counted a single time. The V gene is TRBV12-3 or TRBV12-4, the J gene TRBJ2-7; D remains ambiguous. The CDR3 length is 16 residues. V shed 0 bases and J shed 2 bases, with 14 bases lying between them. In DNA, the CDR3 is TGTGCCAGCAGTTTAGCGCAGCAAGTGGTCCCCTACGAGCAGTACTTC. This codes for CASSLAQQVVPYEQYF.

The chain uses TRBV7-3 and TRBJ2-4; 13 bases match TRBD2. The tail of the sequence fits TRBJ2-7 better, so the J call may be wrong. Germline V gene data show CDR1 as SGHTA and CDR2 as FQGTGA. The CDR3 covers 14 residues. CDR3 in DNA: TGTGCCAGCAGCTCCGGACTAGCGGGAGACGAGCAGTACTTC. The encoded protein is CASSSGLAGDEQYF.

This clonotype was counted between two and nine times. J is TRBJ2-5 and V is TRBV6-5; unclear D gene. V lost 0 bases and J 4 bases, leaving 9 bases between the germline ends. The CDR3 runs to 14 residues. Germline V CDR1 and CDR2: MNHEY, SVGAGI. The CDR3 DNA is TGTGCCAGCAGTTACTCGAGTTATTCAGAGACCCAGTACTTC. Its translation: CASSYSSYSETQYF.

The rearrangement joins TRBV15 to TRBJ2-4; TRBD1 matches at 8 bases. The J call is in doubt because the DNA end fits TRBJ2-7 better. This CDR3 is built from 12 residues. Germline CDR1 LNHNV, CDR2 YYDKDF (reference sequence). CDR3 in amino acids: CASGDRFYEQYF. The CDR3, as DNA: TGTGCCAGTGGGGACAGGTTCTACGAGCAGTACTTC.

This clonotype showed up just a few times. The rearrangement links TRBV20-1 to TRBJ2-5; D remains unclear. CDR3 size: 15 residues. Trimming stripped 0 bases from V and 2 bases from J, with 13 bases between. Germline CDR1 is DFQATT and CDR2 is SNEGSKA (reference sequence). CDR3 amino acids: CSARDWATMQETQYF. The CDR3 DNA sequence: TGCAGTGCTAGAGATTGGGCCACTATGCAAGAGACCCAGTACTTC.

The V gene is TRBV3-1, the J gene TRBJ2-2; tentatively, D is TRBD2 (6 bases). V was trimmed by 6 bases and J by 7 bases, leaving 21 bases between them. CDR3 length: 16 residues. Germline V gene sequence: CDR1 LGHDT, CDR2 YNNKEL (reference sequence). CDR3: CASSLGLGKAVGELFF. The DNA of the CDR3 is TGTGCCAGCAGTCTGGGACTCGGGAAAGCGGTCGGGGAGCTGTTTTTT. Together with reference TRBV3-1 and TRBJ2-2, the CDR3 gives the full variable domain: DTAVSQTPKYLVTQMGNDKSIKCEQNLGHDTMYWYKQDSKKFLKIMFSYNNKELIINETVPNRFSPKSPDKAHLNLHINSLELGDSAVYFCASSLGLGKAVGELFFGEGSRLTVL.